These 23 T cell receptor beta chains originate from one sample sequenced in a study of blood T cell repertoires in COVID-19. Produced via immunoSEQ multiplex PCR; TCRdb's table is partial and in-frame only. The table includes 190,000 or so clones, approximately 85% detected once. Sequenced input: peripheral blood. Receptors originate from a woman of 80 years or more with acute or convalescent COVID-19.

This chain joins TRBV7-9 and TRBJ1-2, with TRBD1 as a possible D gene (6 bases). V dropped 4 bases and J dropped 1 base, with 19 bases sitting between them. The CDR3 runs 17 residues. Germline V gives CDR1 SEHNR, CDR2 FQNEAQ (reference sequence). CDR3 residues: CASSSWQGLGSNYGYTF. DNA of the CDR3: TGTGCCAGCAGCTCCTGGCAGGGGTTAGGAAGTAACTATGGCTACACCTTC.

In its sample, this clone was seen a few times. This chain connects TRBV6-6 to TRBJ2-2; D unresolved. From germline, CDR1 is MNHNY and CDR2 SVGAGI (reference sequence). The CDR3 loop spans 12 amino acids. Trimming removed 2 bases at V and 6 bases at J, with 4 bases between. The CDR3 DNA reads as TGTGCCAGCAGTTACCCCGCCGGGGAGCTGTTTTTT. Amino acid sequence: CASSYPAGELFF.

CDR3 bases: TGTGCCAGCAGTCCCGGGAAAGACGGCTACACCTTC. This sequence encodes CASSPGKDGYTF. The chain employs TRBV12-3 or TRBV12-4 and TRBJ1-2; no reliable D call. This CDR3 region has 12 residues. V lost 5 bases and J lost 8, with 12 bases in between.

The V call is TRBV30, the J call TRBJ2-7, with D possibly TRBD2 on 6 matching bases. The CDR3 contains 16 residues. V lost 4 bases and J 0 bases, leaving 19 bases between the germline ends. Germline CDR1 and CDR2: GTSNPN and SVGIG (reference sequence). CDR3 bases: TGTGCCTGGAAAAGGGCCGGGACTCTGAGCTCCTACGAGCAGTACTTC. Translating gives CAWKRAGTLSSYEQYF.

The chain has TRBV6-5 and TRBJ1-2; D perhaps matches TRBD1 (5 bases). The CDR3 runs to 13 residues. Trimming took 2 bases from V and 8 from J, leaving 12 bases between them. Germline CDR1 and CDR2: MNHEY and SVGAGI. CDR3 DNA sequence: TGTGCCAGCAGTTACCTAAGGGGCGGCGGCTACACCTTC. It yields the protein CASSYLRGGGYTF.

This sequence joins TRBV11-3 and TRBJ2-1; the match to TRBD2 covers 14 bases. CDR3 length: 16 amino acids. V lost 0 bases and J lost 8; bases outside the gene matches: 3. The germline V gene has CDR1 SGHNT and CDR2 YENEEA. CDR3 sequence: CASSLEGTSGRDEQFF. CDR3 DNA sequence: TGTGCCAGCAGCTTAGAAGGGACTAGCGGGAGAGATGAGCAGTTCTTC. Together with reference TRBV11-3 and TRBJ2-1, the CDR3 gives the full variable domain: EAGVVQSPRYKIIEKKQPVAFWCNPISGHNTLYWYLQNLGQGPELLIRYENEEAVDDSQLPKDRFSAERLKGVDSTLKIQPAELGDSAVYLCASSLEGTSGRDEQFFGPGTRLTVL.

This rearrangement joins TRBV12-3 or TRBV12-4 to TRBJ1-2; D may be TRBD1 (5 bases). The CDR3 extends over 13 amino acids. V was trimmed by 3 bases and J by 5 bases, leaving 10 bases between them. In DNA, the CDR3 is TGTGCCAGCAGTTTCCAGGGCGTTTATGGCTACACCTTC. It is translated as CASSFQGVYGYTF.

This rearrangement joins TRBV15 to TRBJ2-3; D is undetermined. Trimming took 3 bases from V and 3 from J, leaving 13 bases between them. CDR1 is LNHNV and CDR2 is YYDKDF in the germline V gene (reference sequence). The CDR3 is 15 residues long. DNA for the CDR3: TGTGCCACCAGCAGGTCCCCACTGCGGACAGATACGCAGTATTTT. Its protein is CATSRSPLRTDTQYF. Full variable domain (rest looked up from reference TRBV15 and TRBJ2-3): DAMVIQNPRYQVTQFGKPVTLSCSQTLNHNVMYWYQQKSSQAPKLLFHYYDKDFNNEADTPDNFQSRRPNTSFCFLDIRSPGLGDTAMYLCATSRSPLRTDTQYFGPGTRLTVL.

The chain links TRBV5-3 to TRBJ1-1; 8 bases map to TRBD1. TRBV5-3 is an ORF for which the function is uncertain. Trimming took 4 bases from V and 0 from J; bases not matched to a gene: 11. The CDR3 is 17 amino acids. This chain's CDR3 is CARSGHQGAIMNTEAFF. DNA for the CDR3: TGTGCCAGAAGCGGACACCAGGGGGCCATTATGAACACTGAAGCTTTCTTT.

V is TRBV11-3 and J is TRBJ2-3; maybe TRBD2 (6 bases). Germline loops: CDR1 SGHNT, CDR2 YENEEA. Deletions cut 6 bases from V and 7 bases from J, with 14 bases between. The CDR3 totals 13 residues. The CDR3 reads CASSPHGGNTQYF. In DNA, the CDR3 is TGTGCCAGCAGTCCCCATGGGGGGAATACGCAGTATTTT.

The count of this clone is one. This rearrangement joins TRBV27 to TRBJ2-3, with no clear D. Germline V gene data show CDR1 as MNHEY and CDR2 as SMNVEV (reference sequence). There are 14 residues in the CDR3. V was clipped by 2 bases and J by 2 bases, with 8 bases between them. The CDR3 DNA reads as TGTGCCAGCAGTTTAGACACGTTCACAGATACGCAGTATTTT. This sequence encodes CASSLDTFTDTQYF.

The chain combines TRBV5-6 with TRBJ1-2, with D possibly matching TRBD1 (5 bases). This CDR3 is 13 amino acids long. V lost 2 bases and J 4 bases, leaving 9 bases between the germline ends. Germline assignment: CDR1 SGHDT and CDR2 YYEEEE. The CDR3 bases are TGTGCCAGCAGCTTCCCAGACAGCTATGGCTACACCTTC. Translation gives CASSFPDSYGYTF.

V and J are TRBV6-6 and TRBJ1-6; 7 bases match TRBD1. Germline lookup yields CDR1 MNHNY and CDR2 SVGAGI (reference sequence). V lost 5 bases, J lost 0 bases, and 7 bases stayed unmatched. This CDR3 is built from 17 residues. In DNA, the CDR3 is TGTGCCAGCAGTCAGCCGGGACAGAGCTCCTATAATTCACCCCTCCACTTT. It codes for CASSQPGQSSYNSPLHF.

The V and J genes are TRBV5-4 and TRBJ2-7, with 7 bases aligning to TRBD1. Germline CDR1 SGHNT, CDR2 YYREEE (reference sequence). The CDR3 totals 15 residues. Losses at the gene ends were 0 bases for V and 0 bases for J; bases not matched to a gene: 3. This CDR3 is CASSLGGQSSYEQYF. The CDR3 nucleotides read TGTGCCAGCAGCTTGGGGGGACAGAGCTCCTACGAGCAGTACTTC.

The rearrangement links TRBV6-5 to TRBJ2-3, with TRBD2 as a possible D gene (6 bases). Trimming removed 5 bases from V and 2 bases from J, with 11 bases in between. Per the germline V gene, CDR1 is MNHEY and CDR2 is SVGAGI. The CDR3 length is 14 residues. The CDR3 DNA reads as TGTGCCAGCAGTCAACGGGACTTCACAGATACGCAGTATTTT. It encodes CASSQRDFTDTQYF.

V is TRBV6-6 and J is TRBJ1-1; TRBD1 is a possible D gene (6 bases). V was shortened by 8 bases and J by 2 bases, with 15 bases between the two germline ends. The CDR3 sequence is 14 residues long. Germline V gives CDR1 MNHNY, CDR2 SVGAGI (reference sequence). CDR3 region: CASRGAALNTEAFF. The CDR3 DNA is TGTGCCAGCCGGGGGGCAGCCCTTAACACTGAAGCTTTCTTT.

The V gene is TRBV6-5, the J gene TRBJ1-2; TRBD1 matches at 12 bases. Germline CDR1 MNHEY, CDR2 SVGAGI. This CDR3 comprises 16 residues. Trimming took 4 bases from V and 7 from J; bases not matched to a gene: 10. The CDR3 sequence is CASSLQPGQGARGYTF. In DNA, the CDR3 is TGTGCCAGCAGTTTACAACCGGGACAGGGGGCGCGTGGCTACACCTTC.

The V call is TRBV5-6, the J call TRBJ1-1; TRBD1 agrees at 10 bases. The germline V gene has CDR1 SGHDT and CDR2 YYEEEE. The ends lost 0 bases at V and 6 bases at J; junction bases unmatched: 5. The CDR3 runs to 15 residues. The CDR3, as DNA: TGTGCCAGCAGCTTGGTGGGACAGGGGAGGGCTGAAGCTTTCTTT. The encoded protein is CASSLVGQGRAEAFF.

The chain combines TRBV19 with TRBJ2-1; 8 bases map to TRBD2. The CDR3 consists of 14 residues. CDR1 and CDR2 from the germline V gene are LNHDA and SQIVND (reference sequence). Trimming cost V 5 bases and J 9 bases; bases outside gene matches: 9. CDR3 protein: CASSPGLDSAEQFF. The CDR3 bases are TGTGCCAGTAGTCCGGGACTAGACTCGGCTGAGCAGTTCTTC.

This clone was seen a handful of times. The chain couples TRBV5-1 to TRBJ1-2; D unresolved. The CDR3 has 16 residues. CDR1 is SGHRS and CDR2 is YFSETQ in the germline V gene. Trimming cost V 4 bases and J 4 bases, with 20 bases left between them. The CDR3 sequence: CASSARGRSEFYGYTF. As DNA, the CDR3 is TGCGCCAGCAGCGCCCGAGGGAGGTCGGAGTTCTATGGCTACACCTTC.

The chain employs TRBV10-3 and TRBJ1-1; D gene uncertain. Trimming cost V 11 bases and J 3 bases, with 16 bases left between them. The CDR3 has 13 residues. In germline, CDR1 is ENHRY, CDR2 SYGVKD. For the CDR3, the DNA is TGTGCCGCGGGCCCGTCAACGGACACTGAAGCTTTCTTT. Its protein is CAAGPSTDTEAFF.

This rearrangement joins TRBV28 to TRBJ1-2; 8 nucleotides match TRBD1. The germline V gene has CDR1 MDHEN and CDR2 SYDVKM. Unmatched junction bases numbered 3, after V lost 1 base and J lost 2 bases. The CDR3 contains 15 residues. The CDR3 sequence is CASSLSPGGNYGYTF. CDR3 nucleotides: TGTGCCAGCAGTTTATCGCCAGGGGGCAACTATGGCTACACCTTC.

J is TRBJ1-5 and V is TRBV19, with D maybe TRBD1 (6 bases). The germline V gene has CDR1 LNHDA and CDR2 SQIVND (reference sequence). The CDR3 is made up of 16 amino acids. V lost 3 bases to trimming and J lost 3 bases, with 15 bases between them. The DNA for the CDR3 is TGTGCCAGTAGTATGGGCTCAGGACAGAACAATCAGCCCCAGCATTTT. Its translation: CASSMGSGQNNQPQHF.